The rows below give T cell receptor beta chains drawn from one sample of a study of T cell repertoires in cytomegalovirus infection. TCRdb itself ran the reads through MiXCR, one entry per CDR3 protein. The sample carries about 260,000 distinct CDR3 sequences, roughly 13% recorded once. The sequencing sample was made of PBMCs. The source of these receptors is a human donor in good health (CMV status not recorded). Some clones in this sample may be carry-over from other donors' samples. Both conserved end residues are trimmed from each CDR3. Fields, in order: J gene, CDR3 length, V gene, CDR3 protein.

j_gene: TRBJ1-5; len: 13; v_gene: TRBV29-1; CDR3aa: SVVSTSGTDQPQH
j_gene: TRBJ1-1; len: 11; v_gene: TRBV4-1; CDR3aa: ASSQVRATEAF
j_gene: TRBJ2-1; len: 16; v_gene: TRBV29-1; CDR3aa: SVEGPSGSAGSYNEQF
j_gene: TRBJ1-1; len: 14; v_gene: TRBV11-2; CDR3aa: ASSLRGLSMNTEAF
j_gene: TRBJ2-4; len: 16; v_gene: TRBV20-1; CDR3aa: SARDVPQGIGAKNIQY
j_gene: TRBJ1-3; len: 12; v_gene: TRBV12-3/TRBV12-4; CDR3aa: ASSLDKAGNTIY
j_gene: TRBJ1-1; len: 12; v_gene: TRBV4-2; CDR3aa: ASSHGGGQIEAF
j_gene: TRBJ2-7; len: 13; v_gene: TRBV27; CDR3aa: ASSSLTDRIYEQY
j_gene: TRBJ2-4; len: 15; v_gene: TRBV19; CDR3aa: ASSMAIRRIAKNIQY
j_gene: TRBJ1-1; len: 12; v_gene: TRBV2; CDR3aa: ASSEVGQNTEAF
j_gene: TRBJ2-5; len: 13; v_gene: TRBV7-9; CDR3aa: ASSPRASGGETQY
j_gene: TRBJ1-1; len: 12; v_gene: TRBV12-5; CDR3aa: ASGLGQANTEAF
j_gene: TRBJ2-5; len: 12; v_gene: TRBV7-8; CDR3aa: ASSYSSNQETQY
j_gene: TRBJ2-7; len: 12; v_gene: TRBV9; CDR3aa: ASSPGAGGYEQY
j_gene: TRBJ2-2; len: 12; v_gene: TRBV7-9; CDR3aa: ASSIPGDTGELF
j_gene: TRBJ2-2; len: 16; v_gene: TRBV9; CDR3aa: ASSVAGSGNSNTGELF
j_gene: TRBJ2-1; len: 12; v_gene: TRBV7-2; CDR3aa: ASSLITFGGEQF
j_gene: TRBJ1-3; len: 12; v_gene: TRBV20-1; CDR3aa: SADYRGTGNTIY
j_gene: TRBJ2-1; len: 16; v_gene: TRBV7-9; CDR3aa: ASSPGTSGGYTYNEQF
j_gene: TRBJ2-7; len: 16; v_gene: TRBV12-3/TRBV12-4; CDR3aa: ASSLVLGSISGSYEQY
j_gene: TRBJ2-5; len: 12; v_gene: TRBV7-9; CDR3aa: ASSLAVREETQY
j_gene: TRBJ1-1; len: 12; v_gene: TRBV7-6; CDR3aa: ASSLSYSDTEAF
j_gene: TRBJ2-7; len: 11; v_gene: TRBV6-5; CDR3aa: ATGTSEGYEQY
j_gene: TRBJ2-2; len: 17; v_gene: TRBV4-1; CDR3aa: ASSQESLKAASNTGELF
j_gene: TRBJ2-3; len: 13; v_gene: TRBV9; CDR3aa: ASSVLAGGTDTQY
j_gene: TRBJ2-3; len: 12; v_gene: TRBV20-1; CDR3aa: SARGSSGTDTQY
j_gene: TRBJ2-1; len: 13; v_gene: TRBV27; CDR3aa: ASSLTGGLYNEQF
j_gene: TRBJ1-1; len: 13; v_gene: TRBV7-3; CDR3aa: ASSLSPGVITEAF
j_gene: TRBJ2-4; len: 10; v_gene: TRBV2; CDR3aa: ASSYAGTAKY
j_gene: TRBJ2-7; len: 10; v_gene: TRBV20-1; CDR3aa: SAQDGTYEQY
j_gene: TRBJ2-1; len: 13; v_gene: TRBV10-1; CDR3aa: ASSGGLSSYNEQF
j_gene: TRBJ1-1; len: 13; v_gene: TRBV19; CDR3aa: ASSIIGQGTTEAF
j_gene: TRBJ2-2; len: 13; v_gene: TRBV28; CDR3aa: ASRGQGVPTGELF
j_gene: TRBJ2-2; len: 10; v_gene: TRBV29-1; CDR3aa: SVEGGAGELF
j_gene: TRBJ2-1; len: 11; v_gene: TRBV4-3; CDR3aa: ASSRDVDNEQF
j_gene: TRBJ2-1; len: 16; v_gene: TRBV7-4; CDR3aa: ASSLVPGFSGSMDEQF
j_gene: TRBJ1-5; len: 14; v_gene: TRBV5-6; CDR3aa: ASSRSPGTGGQPQH
j_gene: TRBJ1-6; len: 12; v_gene: TRBV7-3; CDR3aa: ASSLAAGGSPLH
j_gene: TRBJ2-5; len: 10; v_gene: TRBV2; CDR3aa: ASSRTEETQY
j_gene: TRBJ2-7; len: 12; v_gene: TRBV11-2; CDR3aa: ASSRTDQSYEQY